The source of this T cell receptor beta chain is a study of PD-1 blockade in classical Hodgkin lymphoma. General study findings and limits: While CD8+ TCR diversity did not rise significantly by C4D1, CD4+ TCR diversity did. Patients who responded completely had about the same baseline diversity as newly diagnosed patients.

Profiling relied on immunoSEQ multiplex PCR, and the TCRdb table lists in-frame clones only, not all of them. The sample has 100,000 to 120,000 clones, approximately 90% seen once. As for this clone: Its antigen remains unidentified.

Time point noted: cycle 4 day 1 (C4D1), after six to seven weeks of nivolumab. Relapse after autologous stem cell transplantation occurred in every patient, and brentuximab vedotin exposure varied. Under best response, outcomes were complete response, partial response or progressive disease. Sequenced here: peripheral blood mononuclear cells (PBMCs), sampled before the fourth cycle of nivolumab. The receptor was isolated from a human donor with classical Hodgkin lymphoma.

CDR3 sequence reads: CASRPYRTVNEQFF. The CDR3 nucleotides are TGTGCCAGCAGACCTTACAGGACTGTAAATGAGCAGTTCTTC. This chain joins TRBV27 and TRBJ2-1; D tentatively fits TRBD1 or TRBD2 (5 bases each). The CDR3 is made up of 14 amino acids. Germline CDR1 reads MNHEY; CDR2 reads SMNVEV (reference sequence). V dropped 6 bases and J dropped 7 bases, with 16 bases sitting between them.